The 26 T cell receptor beta chains reported below all come from one sample, sequenced in a study of OX40 agonist ivuxolimab in advanced cancers. Using immunoSEQ multiplex PCR, the repertoire was profiled, and TCRdb retains in-frame clones only, with some absent. In the table there are some 94,000 clones, about 90% of which are singletons. Sample: CD4+ or CD8+ T cells sorted from blood, taken in a trial of the OX40 agonist ivuxolimab. The receptor source for this set is an adult with an advanced solid tumor such as melanoma, head and neck, liver or kidney cancer.

The chain employs TRBV18 and TRBJ1-2, with 8 nucleotides matching TRBD1. With V trimmed by 5 bases and J by 1 base, 6 bases remained unmatched. The CDR3 totals 15 residues. Germline CDR1 and CDR2: KGHSH and LQKENI. The CDR3 loop is CASSASTGDNYGYTF. The CDR3 DNA reads TGTGCCAGCTCAGCCTCGACAGGGGATAACTATGGCTACACCTTC.

The chain is built from TRBV10-2 and TRBJ1-5, with 7 nucleotides matching TRBD1. Germline CDR1 reads WSHSY; CDR2 reads SAAADI. The CDR3 has 14 amino acids. V gave up 5 bases and J gave up 1 base; unmatched junction bases: 2. As DNA, the CDR3 is TGCGCCAGCAGTAAACAGGGGAGCAATCAGCCCCAGCATTTT. Its translation is CASSKQGSNQPQHF.

This rearrangement joins TRBV19 to TRBJ1-2; no firm D call. Looked up from germline, CDR1 is LNHDA and CDR2 is SQIVND (reference sequence). Trimming pared 0 bases from V and 0 bases from J, leaving 8 bases between. The CDR3 sequence is 15 residues long. The CDR3 nucleotides read TGTGCCAGTAGTATAGAACGGACGGCTAACTATGGCTACACCTTC. Its translation is CASSIERTANYGYTF.

The chain is built from TRBV7-3 and TRBJ1-6; perhaps TRBD1 as D (5 bases). Germline V CDR1 and CDR2: SGHTA, FQGTGA. CDR3 size: 15 residues. V shed 5 bases and J shed 7 bases, with 15 bases lying between them. The CDR3 bases are TGTGCCAGCAGCCCAAATGGGGCCCCAAATTCACCCCTCCACTTT. Protein product: CASSPNGAPNSPLHF.

This sequence joins TRBV7-6 and TRBJ2-1, with TRBD2 identical over 8 bases. Trimming removed 4 bases from V and 7 bases from J; junction bases left unmatched: 6. Germline CDR1 reads SGHVS; CDR2 reads FNYEAQ. The CDR3 has 14 residues. In DNA form, the CDR3 reads TGTGCCAGCAGCTCCCGCGCTAGCGGGAATGAGCAGTTCTTC. The encoded protein is CASSSRASGNEQFF.

This clone was seen a single time. This chain joins TRBV6-5 and TRBJ2-1; 13 nucleotides line up with TRBD2. With V trimmed by 2 bases and J by 5 bases, 3 bases remained unmatched. Germline assignment: CDR1 MNHEY and CDR2 SVGAGI. The CDR3 runs 16 residues. CDR3 region: CASSYVGTSGNNEQFF. In DNA form, the CDR3 reads TGTGCCAGCAGTTACGTTGGGACTAGCGGGAACAATGAGCAGTTCTTC.

The V call is TRBV10-3, the J call TRBJ1-3, with a possible D match to TRBD1 (6 bases). CDR3 length equals 14 residues. Germline V lookup: CDR1 ENHRY, CDR2 SYGVKD. V gave up 6 bases and J gave up 1 base, with 10 bases separating them. For the CDR3, the DNA is TGTGCCATCAGGAAAGGGGGGTCTGGAAACACCATATATTTT. Residues: CAIRKGGSGNTIYF.

The V and J genes are TRBV7-2 and TRBJ1-1; D is unresolved. Between the trimmed V and J ends, which lost 1 base and 6 bases, there was a span of 12 bases. The CDR3 spans 14 residues. The V gene's germline CDR1 is SGHTA and CDR2 FQGNSA. DNA of the CDR3: TGTGCCAGCAGCTTAGTGGGCTCTACCCCTGAAGCTTTCTTT. Its protein product is CASSLVGSTPEAFF.

V and J are TRBV7-3 and TRBJ2-2; 7 bases agree with TRBD1. Per germline, CDR1 SGHTA and CDR2 FQGTGA. The trim removed 3 bases at V and 7 bases at J, leaving 8 bases unmatched. The CDR3 consists of 15 residues. CDR3 sequence reads: CASSLTGMLGGELFF. For the CDR3, the DNA is TGTGCCAGCAGCTTGACAGGGATGCTTGGCGGGGAGCTGTTTTTT. The complete variable domain, with remaining parts taken from reference TRBV7-3 and TRBJ2-2, reads GAGVSQTPSNKVTEKGKYVELRCDPISGHTALYWYRQSLGQGPEFLIYFQGTGAADDSGLPNDRFFAVRPEGSVSTLKIQRTERGDSAVYLCASSLTGMLGGELFFGEGSRLTVL.

The chain couples TRBV29-1 to TRBJ1-1; possible D gene TRBD1, 5 bases. V was shortened by 2 bases and J by 4 bases, with 11 bases between the two germline ends. The V gene's germline CDR1 is SQVTM and CDR2 ANQGSEA. CDR3 length equals 13 residues. The CDR3 here is CSVEIGVPTEAFF. The CDR3 DNA is TGCAGCGTTGAAATAGGGGTCCCCACTGAAGCTTTCTTT. Complete variable domain (other parts from reference TRBV29-1 and TRBJ1-1): SAVISQKPSRDICQRGTSLTIQCQVDSQVTMMFWYRQQPGQSLTLIATANQGSEATYESGFVIDKFPISRPNLTFSTLTVSNMSPEDSSIYLCSVEIGVPTEAFFGQGTRLTVV.

The chain uses TRBV9 and TRBJ2-2; 8 bases fit TRBD1. Germline loops: CDR1 SGDLS, CDR2 YYNGEE. The CDR3 is 17 residues long. V gave up 3 bases and J gave up 3 bases; unmatched junction bases: 10. The CDR3 bases are TGTGCCAGCAGCGCCCGACCGGGACAGGCCTACACCGGGGAGCTGTTTTTT. Its translation: CASSARPGQAYTGELFF.

The V gene is TRBV10-3, the J gene TRBJ1-5, with TRBD1 identical over 9 bases. The germline gives CDR1 ENHRY, CDR2 SYGVKD. J was trimmed by 2 bases and V by 4 bases; bases with no gene match: 6. The length of the CDR3 is 16 residues. The CDR3 region has the DNA TGTGCCATCAGTGCCGGACAGGGGTATGGCAATCAGCCCCAGCATTTT. Encoded protein: CAISAGQGYGNQPQHF.

The J gene is TRBJ2-7, the V gene TRBV19, with D uncertain. Looked up from germline, CDR1 is LNHDA and CDR2 is SQIVND (reference sequence). The CDR3 totals 14 residues. The V gene lost 2 bases and the J gene lost 0 bases, with 8 bases spanning the gap. Here the CDR3 DNA reads TGTGCCAGTAGTATATCGGAAGCCTCCTACGAGCAGTACTTC. Protein: CASSISEASYEQYF.

J is TRBJ2-1 and V is TRBV4-2; 9 bases are shared with TRBD2. Trimming took 7 bases from V and 4 from J; bases not matched to a gene: 11. The germline CDR1 and CDR2 sequences are LGHNA and YNFKEQ. The CDR3 extends over 16 amino acids. The CDR3 coding sequence is TGTGCCAGCACCAGAGAGTCGACTAGCGGTTACAATGAGCAGTTCTTC. It encodes CASTRESTSGYNEQFF.

The chain uses TRBV6-1 and TRBJ1-1; tentatively, D is TRBD1 (6 bases). CDR3 length: 16 amino acids. Trimming took 2 bases from V and 4 from J, leaving 17 bases between them. From germline, CDR1 is MNHNS and CDR2 SASEGT. CDR3 sequence reads: CASSELGGRGATEAFF. The CDR3 nucleotides are TGTGCCAGCAGTGAACTGGGGGGGCGCGGGGCCACTGAAGCTTTCTTT.

The chain carries TRBV5-6 and TRBJ2-7; 8 bases line up with TRBD1. Germline V gives CDR1 SGHDT, CDR2 YYEEEE. The CDR3 consists of 15 residues. V lost 6 bases, J lost 1 base, and 9 bases stayed unmatched. CDR3 sequence reads: CASTPRRTGSYEQYF. The CDR3 region has the DNA TGTGCCAGCACGCCGCGGCGGACAGGGTCCTACGAGCAGTACTTC.

This clone was found a few times. This chain connects TRBV30 to TRBJ1-1; weak D call: TRBD1 (5 bases). Per germline, CDR1 GTSNPN and CDR2 SVGIG (reference sequence). The CDR3 consists of 15 residues. With 2 bases removed from V and 3 bases from J, the gap between germline ends came to 16 bases. As DNA, the CDR3 is TGTGCCTGGAGTCGACAAATCAGGGTGGACACTGAAGCTTTCTTT. It codes for CAWSRQIRVDTEAFF.

The rearrangement joins TRBV29-1 to TRBJ2-5; D may be TRBD2 (5 bases). The CDR3 runs 12 residues. Germline CDR1 SQVTM, CDR2 ANQGSEA. Trimming shortened V by 8 bases and J by 7 bases, and 17 bases separated the two germline ends. CDR3 bases: TGCAGCACAACGACACCCGAGGGGACCCAGTACTTC. It encodes CSTTTPEGTQYF.

The V and J genes are TRBV10-3 and TRBJ1-2, with D perhaps matching TRBD1 (5 bases). This CDR3 region has 15 residues. V was trimmed by 4 bases and J by 2 bases, leaving 14 bases between them. Germline lookup yields CDR1 ENHRY and CDR2 SYGVKD. In DNA, the CDR3 is TGTGCCATCAGTGCGTCCGGGACTGGCAACTATGGCTACACCTTC. Protein product: CAISASGTGNYGYTF.

The chain couples TRBV9 to TRBJ2-1; 11 bases map to TRBD2. J lost 4 bases, V lost 0 bases, and 3 bases had no gene match. This CDR3 region has 16 residues. CDR1 is SGDLS, CDR2 YYNGEE, per germline. The CDR3 loop is CASSVGSSGRYNEQFF. The DNA for the CDR3 is TGTGCCAGCAGCGTAGGCTCTAGCGGGAGGTACAATGAGCAGTTCTTC.

This rearrangement joins TRBV19 to TRBJ2-6; 8 positions match TRBD2. The CDR3 is 18 residues long. Looked up from germline, CDR1 is LNHDA and CDR2 is SQIVND (reference sequence). Trimming cost V 3 bases and J 0 bases; bases outside gene matches: 7. CDR3: CASSIGAGGYSGANVLTF. Written as DNA, the CDR3 is TGTGCCAGTAGTATTGGTGCGGGGGGCTACTCTGGGGCCAACGTCCTGACTTTC. The full variable domain, rest sourced from reference TRBV19 and TRBJ2-6, is DGGITQSPKYLFRKEGQNVTLSCEQNLNHDAMYWYRQDPGQGLRLIYYSQIVNDFQKGDIAEGYSVSREKKESFPLTVTSAQKNPTAFYLCASSIGAGGYSGANVLTFGAGSRLTVL.

This chain uses TRBV5-1 with TRBJ2-7; D is tentatively TRBD1 or TRBD2 (5 bases each). V gave up 7 bases and J gave up 4 bases, with 21 bases separating them. Looked up from germline, CDR1 is SGHRS and CDR2 is YFSETQ. CDR3 size: 15 residues. The CDR3 region is CASAVSRGPQYEQYF. The DNA for the CDR3 is TGCGCCAGCGCCGTCAGTCGGGGCCCACAATACGAGCAGTACTTC.

The chain combines TRBV11-3 with TRBJ2-5, with TRBD2 identical over 7 bases. This CDR3 spans 14 amino acids. V was pared by 3 bases and J by 9 bases, with 10 bases of the junction left unmatched. Germline assignment: CDR1 SGHNT and CDR2 YENEEA. The CDR3 region is CASSFGAGERPQYF. The DNA for the CDR3 is TGTGCCAGCAGCTTCGGGGCGGGGGAGAGACCCCAGTACTTC.

This chain links TRBV5-1 with TRBJ2-1; 14 bases map to TRBD2. The germline gives CDR1 SGHRS, CDR2 YFSETQ. Germline trimming cut 0 bases from V and 7 bases from J; bases unmatched to any gene: 3. The CDR3 runs 16 residues. CDR3 bases: TGCGCCAGCAGCTTGGGAGGGACTAGCGGGAGAAATGAGCAGTTCTTC. Its translation: CASSLGGTSGRNEQFF.

The chain has TRBV18 and TRBJ1-5; weak D call: TRBD1 (5 bases). The CDR3 has 17 amino acids. Germline CDR1 and CDR2: KGHSH and LQKENI. The V gene lost 3 bases and the J gene lost 0 bases, with 15 bases spanning the gap. The CDR3: CASSPTVSPRSNQPQHF. The CDR3 DNA follows: TGTGCCAGCTCACCGACAGTGTCTCCGCGTAGCAATCAGCCCCAGCATTTT.

Turning to this clone: Because the CDR3 is missing its conserved closing phenylalanine or tryptophan, this is likely a read error. The chain employs TRBV14 and TRBJ1-2; TRBD1 matches at 9 bases. This CDR3 contains 12 residues. J gave up 6 bases and V 9 bases, and 5 bases lay outside the gene matches. Germline CDR1 and CDR2: SGHDN and FVKESK. The CDR3 DNA reads as TGTGCCAGAACCCGACAGGGGGATGGCTACACCCTC. Protein: CARTRQGDGYTL.